Below, 28 T cell receptor beta chains from the same sample are listed, as sequenced in a study of blood T cell repertoires in COVID-19. Repertoires were generated with immunoSEQ multiplex PCR, while TCRdb's copy carries only in-frame clones and drops some. Of approximately 150,000 clones listed, 85% to 90% are singletons. The sample taken for sequencing was peripheral blood. These receptor sequences come from a man in his fifties or sixties who had recovered from COVID-19.

This chain links TRBV25-1 with TRBJ2-5; the D is unclear. The CDR3 has 14 amino acids. V was shortened by 1 base and J by 5 bases, with 11 bases between the two germline ends. The V gene's germline CDR1 is MGHDK and CDR2 SYGVNS. The CDR3 region has the DNA TGTGCCAGCAGTGAATCAGGCAGATGGGAGACCCAGTACTTC. Translated: CASSESGRWETQYF.

The J gene is TRBJ2-7, the V gene TRBV4-2; 9 bases align to TRBD1. The CDR3 spans 15 residues. In germline, CDR1 is LGHNA, CDR2 YNFKEQ. Trimming cost V 0 bases and J 4 bases; bases outside gene matches: 4. The CDR3 reads CASSQEGTGTYEQYF. The CDR3 DNA is TGTGCCAGCAGCCAAGAAGGGACAGGGACGTACGAGCAGTACTTC.

This chain links TRBV1 with TRBJ2-3; the D call in the table, TRBD1, was not verified against the DNA. TRBV1 is reported as a pseudogene. CDR3 length: 15 residues. The CDR3 DNA sequence: TGCACCAGCCCGAGAGGGACAGCCCCCCGGGATACGCAGTATTTT. Translating it yields CTSPRGTAPRDTQYF.

The chain combines TRBV7-2 with TRBJ2-3; TRBD2 aligns across 10 bases. The CDR3 consists of 19 residues. In germline, CDR1 is SGHTA, CDR2 FQGNSA. V was clipped by 2 bases and J by 1 base; unmatched bases: 12. In nucleotides, the CDR3 is TGTGCCAGCAGCTTAATGTCCAGGAGCGGGAGGGGTGGCACAGATACGCAGTATTTT. As protein: CASSLMSRSGRGGTDTQYF.

In DNA form, the CDR3 reads TGTGCCAGCAGTGAAGGGTGGACAGGGGCTCCGGAGACCCAGTACTTC. It encodes CASSEGWTGAPETQYF. The chain combines TRBV6-1 with TRBJ2-5, with TRBD1 matching 9 bases. The CDR3 loop spans 16 amino acids. Germline loops: CDR1 MNHNS, CDR2 SASEGT. The V and J ends lost 1 base and 5 bases, in that order; junction bases with no gene match: 8.

The chain carries TRBV28 and TRBJ1-5; 7 nucleotides agree with TRBD1. J gave up 0 bases and V 6 bases, and 5 bases lay outside the gene matches. The CDR3 runs to 15 residues. Germline V gene lookup returns CDR1 MDHEN and CDR2 SYDVKM. The chain's CDR3 is CASSGQEYSNQPQHF. In DNA, the CDR3 is TGTGCCAGCAGCGGACAGGAATATAGCAATCAGCCCCAGCATTTT. Based on the CDR3 plus reference TRBV28 and TRBJ1-5, the full variable domain is DVKVTQSSRYLVKRTGEKVFLECVQDMDHENMFWYRQDPGLGLRLIYFSYDVKMKEKGDIPEGYSVSREKKERFSLILESASTNQTSMYLCASSGQEYSNQPQHFGDGTRLSIL.

The rearrangement links TRBV11-2 to TRBJ2-2, with D possibly TRBD2 on 5 matching bases. The CDR3 covers 16 residues. Germline CDR1 is SGHAT and CDR2 is FQNNGV. Deletions cut 5 bases from V and 6 bases from J, with 19 bases between. In DNA form, the CDR3 reads TGTGCCAGCAGCCCATCCTTTGGGGAGAATGCCGGGGAGCTGTTTTTT. This encodes CASSPSFGENAGELFF. The full variable domain, rest sourced from reference TRBV11-2 and TRBJ2-2, is EAGVAQSPRYKIIEKRQSVAFWCNPISGHATLYWYQQILGQGPKLLIQFQNNGVVDDSQLPKDRFSAERLKGVDSTLKIQPAKLEDSAVYLCASSPSFGENAGELFFGEGSRLTVL.

This rearrangement joins TRBV19 to TRBJ2-6; tentatively, D is TRBD2 (7 bases). CDR1 and CDR2 (germline): LNHDA, SQIVND (reference sequence). The V gene lost 7 bases and the J gene lost 0 bases, with 16 bases spanning the gap. The CDR3 spans 17 residues. The CDR3 bases are TGTGCCAGTAACCCGGGGGGCCGCGACTCTGGGGCCAACGTCCTGACTTTC. Protein sequence: CASNPGGRDSGANVLTF.

This clone was seen more than once but under ten times. V gene TRBV6-5 combines with J gene TRBJ2-3; 8 bases agree with TRBD2. The length of the CDR3 is 15 residues. Germline loops: CDR1 MNHEY, CDR2 SVGAGI. V dropped 7 bases and J dropped 3; count of bases not matched to a gene: 9. CDR3 amino acids: CASNPTGTRTDTQYF. For the CDR3, the DNA is TGTGCCAGCAATCCTACCGGGACTAGAACAGATACGCAGTATTTT.

The V gene is TRBV7-8, the J gene TRBJ2-3; 8 nucleotides match TRBD2. CDR1 is SGHVS, CDR2 FQNEAQ, per germline. After removal of 5 bases from V and 0 bases from J, the junction contained 4 bases not matched to a gene. The CDR3 extends over 15 amino acids. CDR3 bases: TGTGCCAGCAGCAGCGGACTAGCAAGCACAGATACGCAGTATTTT. Translated, it gives CASSSGLASTDTQYF.

V usage is TRBV4-3 and J usage is TRBJ2-5; 9 positions match TRBD2. V lost 3 bases to trimming and J lost 4 bases; unmatched junction nucleotides: 3. Germline V lookup: CDR1 LGHNA, CDR2 YSLEER. The length of the CDR3 is 14 residues. The CDR3 protein is CASSQKRGAETQYF. The CDR3 nucleotides are TGCGCCAGCAGCCAGAAGCGGGGGGCAGAGACCCAGTACTTC.

The chain couples TRBV28 to TRBJ1-1; TRBD1 is a possible D gene (5 bases). Germline V lookup: CDR1 MDHEN, CDR2 SYDVKM. The ends were cut back, 1 base at V and 6 bases at J, with 18 bases in the middle. The length of the CDR3 is 16 residues. The CDR3 DNA follows: TGTGCCAGCAGTTTATCCGGGGGTGGACCTATGGCTGAAGCTTTCTTT. Its protein product is CASSLSGGGPMAEAFF.

This chain connects TRBV19 to TRBJ1-2; D unclear. The germline V gene encodes CDR1 LNHDA and CDR2 SQIVND (reference sequence). V was pared by 7 bases and J by 9 bases, with 21 bases between. CDR3 length equals 14 residues. The CDR3 bases are TGTGCCAGTACCGGGGAACCTAACATCTGGAGCTACACCTTC. It is translated as CASTGEPNIWSYTF.

J is TRBJ1-1 and V is TRBV7-2, with unresolved D. The CDR3 extends over 14 amino acids. The germline V gene encodes CDR1 SGHTA and CDR2 FQGNSA. V lost 5 bases, J lost 1 base, and 11 bases lay in between. The CDR3 protein is CASSQRTGNTEAFF. The CDR3 DNA reads as TGTGCCAGCAGCCAGCGGACGGGGAACACTGAAGCTTTCTTT.

J is TRBJ2-1 and V is TRBV7-2; TRBD2 matches 11 bases. The CDR3 length is 17 residues. The ends lost 3 bases at V and 4 bases at J; junction bases unmatched: 8. Germline V gene data show CDR1 as SGHTA and CDR2 as FQGNSA. The CDR3 reads CASSLHLAGGSYNEQFF. In DNA, the CDR3 is TGTGCCAGCAGCTTGCATCTAGCGGGGGGAAGTTACAATGAGCAGTTCTTC.

This clone was seen only a few times. The CDR3 loop is CASSELARYEQFF. CDR3 sequence (DNA): TGTGCCAGCAGTGAACTAGCGAGATATGAGCAGTTCTTC. The chain joins TRBV2 to TRBJ2-1, with a possible D match to TRBD2 (6 bases). This CDR3 is built from 13 residues. V was cut by 2 bases and J by 8 bases, with 10 bases left in between. Germline lookup yields CDR1 SNHLY and CDR2 FYNNEI.

The gene calls are TRBV5-1 and TRBJ2-5; the match to TRBD2 covers 13 bases. Trimming at V came to 4 bases and at J to 2 bases, leaving 2 bases not matched to a gene. Germline-derived CDR1 and CDR2 are SGHRS and YFSETQ. This CDR3 has 15 amino acids. CDR3 region: CASSTGLAGQETQYF. DNA for the CDR3: TGCGCCAGCAGCACGGGACTAGCGGGACAAGAGACCCAGTACTTC. Combining the CDR3 with reference TRBV5-1 and TRBJ2-5 gives the whole variable domain KAGVTQTPRYLIKTRGQQVTLSCSPISGHRSVSWYQQTPGQGLQFLFEYFSETQRNKGNFPGRFSGRQFSNSRSEMNVSTLELGDSALYLCASSTGLAGQETQYFGPGTRLLVL.

The CDR3 nucleotides are TGTGCCAGCAGCCGCCCGGGACAGGGGGCGTTGGAGGCAGATACGCAGTATTTT. Amino acid sequence: CASSRPGQGALEADTQYF. The rearrangement links TRBV2 to TRBJ2-3; 12 bases agree with TRBD1. The CDR3 sequence is 18 residues long. V lost 6 bases and J lost 4; bases outside the gene matches: 14. The germline V gene encodes CDR1 SNHLY and CDR2 FYNNEI.

The gene calls are TRBV18 and TRBJ2-7; TRBD2 is a possible D gene (6 bases). Between the trimmed V and J ends, which lost 0 bases and 0 bases, there was a span of 12 bases. The length of the CDR3 is 16 residues. In germline, CDR1 is KGHSH, CDR2 LQKENI. The CDR3 sequence: CASSPPTGVGSYEQYF. For the CDR3, the DNA is TGTGCCAGCTCACCACCGACGGGAGTGGGCTCCTACGAGCAGTACTTC.

The chain recombines TRBV6-5 with TRBJ2-5; D not resolved. Germline CDR1 is MNHEY and CDR2 is SVGAGI. Trimming left V 6 bases short and J 4 bases short, with 15 bases between. The CDR3 extends over 14 amino acids. DNA of the CDR3: TGTGCCAGCAGCAGTTCGGCAGGCGTAGAGACCCAGTACTTC. Protein sequence: CASSSSAGVETQYF.

The J gene is TRBJ2-1, the V gene TRBV9; 9 bases are a match to TRBD1. The junction had 1 base not matched to a gene; V was cut back by 2 bases and J by 4 bases. This CDR3 has 14 residues. CDR1 and CDR2 (germline): SGDLS, YYNGEE. Written as DNA, the CDR3 is TGTGCCAGCAGCGTCGGACAGGGGTACAATGAGCAGTTCTTC. Protein: CASSVGQGYNEQFF.

The chain employs TRBV6-4 and TRBJ1-1; no reliable D call. The V and J ends lost 6 bases and 0 bases respectively, with 11 bases between them. Germline values: CDR1 MRHNA, CDR2 SNTAGT. This CDR3 has 14 amino acids. The CDR3 sequence is CASRGGRVNTEAFF. For the CDR3, the DNA is TGTGCCAGCAGGGGAGGACGGGTGAACACTGAAGCTTTCTTT.

The genes are TRBV19 and TRBJ1-3; TRBD1 agrees at 7 bases. The CDR3 extends over 18 amino acids. V shed 4 bases, J shed 3 bases, and the junction held 15 bases outside the gene matches. CDR1 is LNHDA and CDR2 is SQIVND in the germline V gene (reference sequence). The CDR3 sequence: CASSRGIEIQGYGNTIYF. The DNA for the CDR3 is TGTGCCAGTAGTAGAGGAATAGAGATACAGGGGTATGGAAACACCATATATTTT.

This clone has just a few counts. The chain is built from TRBV9 and TRBJ1-2; 9 nucleotides line up with TRBD1. CDR1 SGDLS and CDR2 YYNGEE come from the germline V gene. After removal of 4 bases from V and 3 bases from J, the junction contained 13 bases not matched to a gene. The CDR3 extends over 17 amino acids. CDR3 nucleotides: TGTGCCAGCAGCCCGCGGGACAGGGATCGGGGTGACTATGGCTACACCTTC. This gives the protein CASSPRDRDRGDYGYTF.

This clone was detected only once. The chain is built from TRBV3-1 (or the pseudogene TRBV3-2) and TRBJ2-1; TRBD2 agrees at 15 bases. Germline CDR1 LGHDT, CDR2 YNNKEL (reference sequence). The CDR3 is 17 amino acids. V shed 4 bases and J 6 bases; nucleotides not matched to a gene: 7. The CDR3 reads CASSPWTSGGVGNEQFF. For the CDR3, the DNA is TGTGCCAGCAGCCCTTGGACTAGCGGGGGGGTCGGCAATGAGCAGTTCTTC.

The chain combines TRBV7-2 with TRBJ2-7; D is uncertain. The V and J ends lost 5 bases and 0 bases respectively, with 14 bases between them. The germline V gene encodes CDR1 SGHTA and CDR2 FQGNSA. The CDR3 extends over 15 amino acids. The CDR3 protein is CASSPRSTSSYEQYF. CDR3 DNA sequence: TGTGCCAGCAGCCCCAGGTCCACGAGCTCCTACGAGCAGTACTTC.

The rearrangement links TRBV29-1 to TRBJ2-7; 12 bases are shared with TRBD2. J lost 2 bases, V lost 4 bases, and 0 bases had no gene match. In germline, CDR1 is SQVTM, CDR2 ANQGSEA. The CDR3 runs to 13 residues. CDR3 bases: TGCAGCGTTGCTAGCGGGAGGGCCTACGAGCAGTACTTC. Its protein is CSVASGRAYEQYF.

CDR3 loop: CASSQDQVRPNNEQFF. CDR3 DNA: TGTGCCAGCAGCCAAGATCAGGTTCGCCCAAACAATGAGCAGTTCTTC. This sequence joins TRBV3-1 (or the pseudogene TRBV3-2) and TRBJ2-1; D remains ambiguous. The length of the CDR3 is 16 residues. Germline values: CDR1 LGHDT, CDR2 YNNKEL (reference sequence). Deletions cut 0 bases from V and 5 bases from J, with 14 bases between.